This T cell receptor (beta chain) was recorded in a study of CD8 T cells in ankylosing spondylitis. Study-wide points: It appeared that ankylosing spondylitis blood was characterized by a TCR beta motif of seven or eight highly homologous variants.

This clonotype was seen repeatedly, ten times or more. Its antigen remains unidentified. Germline V gene data show CDR1 as MNHEY and CDR2 as SMNVEV (reference sequence). Trimming pared 6 bases from V and 7 bases from J, leaving 16 bases between. The CDR3 is 13 residues long. MiXCR, run by TCRdb on the 5' RACE reads, gives a single entry per CDR3 protein. The sample contains about 36,000 distinct CDR3 sequences, more than 9.5% of which appear only once. The V gene is TRBV27, the J gene TRBJ2-7, with D hard to call. The TCR was taken from a male donor with ankylosing spondylitis. The sequencing sample was made of synovial fluid, either unsorted or a sorted T cell fraction (not recorded which). The CDR3 region is CASSREGRREQYF. CDR3 bases: TGTGCCAGCAGCCGTGAAGGACGTAGGGAGCAGTACTTC.